Included here is one T cell receptor beta chain sequence, with context. Antigen unknown. This specimen comes from a study of T-cell reconstitution after alpha-beta-depleted transplantation in children. Study conclusions and caveats: It was surviving recipient T cells and thymic progenitors that gave some patients high TCRbeta diversity at day 60. The main origin of T-cell counts and diversity one year after transplant was newly produced T cells. The study reportedly traced alpha-beta T cells about two months after transplant to several hundred expanded graft clones.

Trimming took 4 bases from V and 6 from J; bases not matched to a gene: 12. This CDR3 region has 16 residues. Germline V gives CDR1 MGHRA, CDR2 YSYEKL. The authors prepared the TCRbeta library with unique molecular identifiers. TCRdb independently ran MiXCR on the PCR reads; one entry per CDR3 protein. The sample gives about 580,000 distinct CDR3 sequences, 27% of which show up once; 30% to 40% is in the top ten. The genes are TRBV4-1 and TRBJ2-3, with 8 nucleotides matching TRBD2. The receptor comes from a boy younger than two with Wiskott-Aldrich syndrome, due to receive a stem cell transplant. The sample here was PBMCs, taken before TCRalphabeta/CD19-depleted stem cell transplant. The CDR3 DNA sequence: TGCGCCAGCAGCCCCGCCCCGGGACTAGTGGGGGATACGCAGTATTTT. Its translation: CASSPAPGLVGDTQYF.